A single sample is the source of the 19 T cell receptor beta chains below, sequenced in a study of early T cells in non-severe SARS-CoV-2 infection. TCRdb re-analysed the 5' RACE reads in MiXCR, keeping a single row per CDR3 protein. The sample includes 80,000 to 95,000 distinct CDR3 sequences, roughly 13% of them seen just once. The sequenced material came from whole blood. These TCRs come from an adult who was a healthcare worker with PCR-confirmed SARS-CoV-2 infection or an uninfected control (not recorded which).

This clonotype was picked up many times. The chain joins TRBV9 to TRBJ2-7, with D perhaps matching TRBD1 (6 bases). Germline V gene data show CDR1 as SGDLS and CDR2 as YYNGEE. V was cut by 4 bases and J by 7 bases, with 15 bases left in between. The CDR3 covers 13 residues. The CDR3 loop reads CASSPPGVREQYF. CDR3 DNA sequence: TGTGCCAGCAGCCCCCCAGGGGTGCGGGAGCAGTACTTC.

This clonotype was counted many times. The rearrangement uses TRBV20-1 and TRBJ2-3, with 11 bases fitting TRBD2. Germline V gives CDR1 DFQATT, CDR2 SNEGSKA (reference sequence). V dropped 3 bases and J dropped 0; count of bases not matched to a gene: 14. CDR3 length equals 19 residues. CDR3 protein: CSASPGRGTSGASTDTQYF. CDR3 nucleotides: TGCAGTGCTAGCCCAGGGAGGGGGACTAGCGGAGCTAGCACAGATACGCAGTATTTT.

This clonotype was seen a few times. V and J are TRBV10-3 and TRBJ2-7; tentative D call: TRBD2 (5 bases). Deletions cut 2 bases from V and 6 bases from J, with 8 bases between. Germline V gene data show CDR1 as ENHRY and CDR2 as SYGVKD. This CDR3 comprises 12 residues. The CDR3 sequence is CAISELAGEQYF. CDR3 coding DNA: TGTGCCATCAGTGAGCTTGCGGGCGAGCAGTACTTC.

This clonotype was seen a handful of times. This rearrangement joins TRBV30 to TRBJ1-2; no firm D call. Per the germline V gene, CDR1 is GTSNPN and CDR2 is SVGIG (reference sequence). Trimming shortened V by 2 bases and J by 4 bases, and 8 bases separated the two germline ends. CDR3 length equals 12 residues. The CDR3 DNA is TGTGCCTGGAGTCCACAGTCCTATGGCTACACCTTC. This translates into CAWSPQSYGYTF.

Regarding this clonotype: A clone one base away is much larger, so this may be a read error. The CDR3 coding sequence is TGCATTGCTAGAGATGCAAAACAGTCCAGCAATCAGCCCCAGCATTTT. This gives the protein CIARDAKQSSNQPQHF. This chain connects TRBV20-1 to TRBJ1-5; D not certain. Germline lookup yields CDR1 DFQATT and CDR2 SNEGSKA (reference sequence). The CDR3 spans 16 residues.

This clonotype has a handful of counts. CDR3: CSVGAYEQYF. The CDR3 DNA is TGCAGCGTTGGGGCCTACGAGCAGTACTTC. The V and J genes are TRBV29-1 and TRBJ2-7; D gene ambiguous. The V end lost 4 bases, the J end lost 2 bases, and 3 bases lay between the germline ends. The CDR3 runs to 10 residues. The germline CDR1 and CDR2 sequences are SQVTM and ANQGSEA.

This clonotype was recorded a few times. The J gene is TRBJ2-3, the V gene TRBV18, with D possibly matching TRBD2 (5 bases). The CDR3 has 16 residues. Germline lookup yields CDR1 KGHSH and CDR2 LQKENI. V was cut by 1 base and J by 6 bases, with 17 bases left in between. The CDR3 nucleotides read TGTGCCAGCTCACCACAGTACCCTTCAATAGCGGATACGCAGTATTTT. Translation: CASSPQYPSIADTQYF. The full variable domain, rest sourced from reference TRBV18 and TRBJ2-3, is NAGVMQNPRHLVRRRGQEARLRCSPMKGHSHVYWYRQLPEEGLKFMVYLQKENIIDESGMPKERFSAEFPKEGPSILRIQQVVRGDSAAYFCASSPQYPSIADTQYFGPGTRLTVL.

This clonotype appeared many times. J is TRBJ2-3 and V is TRBV7-9, with 11 bases that match TRBD2. The CDR3 has 18 amino acids. V shed 5 bases, J shed 4 bases, and the junction held 14 bases outside the gene matches. CDR1 is SEHNR, CDR2 FQNEAQ, per germline (reference sequence). This CDR3 reads CASSGADGTSGFSDTQYF. Here the CDR3 DNA reads TGTGCCAGCAGCGGTGCAGACGGGACTAGCGGTTTTTCAGATACGCAGTATTTT.

This clonotype showed up just a few times. J is TRBJ1-2 and V is TRBV19; tentatively, D is TRBD1 (5 bases). The CDR3 loop spans 14 amino acids. Per germline, CDR1 LNHDA and CDR2 SQIVND (reference sequence). Trimming removed 5 bases from V and 4 bases from J, with 14 bases in between. CDR3 in DNA: TGTGCCAGTAGTCCCGGGACGAGGATCTATGGCTACACCTTC. Its translation is CASSPGTRIYGYTF. Full variable domain (remainder filled in from reference TRBV19 and TRBJ1-2): DGGITQSPKYLFRKEGQNVTLSCEQNLNHDAMYWYRQDPGQGLRLIYYSQIVNDFQKGDIAEGYSVSREKKESFPLTVTSAQKNPTAFYLCASSPGTRIYGYTFGSGTRLTVV.

This clonotype occurred many times. The rearrangement links TRBV6-6 to TRBJ2-2; D remains ambiguous. The germline CDR1 and CDR2 sequences are MNHNY and SVGAGI (reference sequence). V lost 2 bases, J lost 2 bases, and 12 bases lay in between. The CDR3 runs 16 residues. The CDR3, as DNA: TGTGCCAGCAGTTACGTCGGTCAGAAAAACACCGGGGAGCTGTTTTTT. Translation gives CASSYVGQKNTGELFF.

The V call is TRBV18, the J call TRBJ2-7, with TRBD2 as a possible D gene (5 bases). The length of the CDR3 is 11 residues. Per the germline V gene, CDR1 is KGHSH and CDR2 is LQKENI. Trimming pared 3 bases from V and 6 bases from J, leaving 6 bases between. CDR3 nucleotides: TGTGCCAGCTCACCTGGAGGCGAGCAGTACTTC. Amino acids: CASSPGGEQYF.

This clonotype was picked up a small number of times. This rearrangement joins TRBV7-9 to TRBJ1-2; no definite D call. This CDR3 has 14 amino acids. From germline, CDR1 is SEHNR and CDR2 FQNEAQ (reference sequence). Trimming cost V 1 base and J 5 bases, with 11 bases left between them. The CDR3 DNA is TGTGCCAGCAGCTTAGACCCAACAGCTTATGGCTACACCTTC. Translation: CASSLDPTAYGYTF.

This clonotype was picked up a small number of times. This chain uses TRBV29-1 with TRBJ2-1; no clear D. CDR1 is SQVTM and CDR2 is ANQGSEA in the germline V gene. The CDR3 runs 13 residues. The V end lost 7 bases, the J end lost 0 bases, and 10 bases lay between the germline ends. CDR3 amino acids: CSASRNSYNEQFF. CDR3 nucleotides: TGCAGCGCCAGCAGGAACTCCTACAATGAGCAGTTCTTC.

This clonotype was detected ten times or more. V usage is TRBV4-3 and J usage is TRBJ2-5; D remains ambiguous. Per the germline V gene, CDR1 is LGHNA and CDR2 is YSLEER. Trimming took 0 bases from V and 4 from J, leaving 6 bases between them. The CDR3 loop spans 13 amino acids. The CDR3 DNA reads TGCGCCAGCAGCCAAGACTGGGGAGAGACCCAGTACTTC. Its translation is CASSQDWGETQYF.

This clonotype was seen a few times. This chain links TRBV7-9 with TRBJ2-1; 9 positions match TRBD2. Germline V gene sequence: CDR1 SEHNR, CDR2 FQNEAQ (reference sequence). Trimming removed 5 bases from V and 8 bases from J; junction bases left unmatched: 7. The CDR3 runs to 14 residues. The CDR3: CASSHNSGGYEQFF. Written as DNA, the CDR3 is TGTGCCAGCAGCCATAATAGCGGGGGCTATGAGCAGTTCTTC.

The CDR3 spells CASSPTGGYEQYF. The CDR3 coding sequence is TGTGCCAGCAGTCCAACAGGGGGCTACGAGCAGTACTTC. The rearrangement links TRBV7-2 to TRBJ2-7; 8 bases are a match to TRBD1. The CDR3 length is 13 residues. With V trimmed by 6 bases and J by 3 bases, 4 bases remained unmatched. Germline V gene sequence: CDR1 SGHTA, CDR2 FQGNSA.

The sample holds a few counts of this clonotype. The gene calls are TRBV2 and TRBJ1-1, with D perhaps matching TRBD1 (6 bases). Germline CDR1 is SNHLY and CDR2 is FYNNEI. This CDR3 is built from 13 residues. V lost 4 bases and J lost 11, with 17 bases in between. CDR3 loop: CASSGTGSNSAFF. The CDR3 region has the DNA TGTGCCAGCAGTGGCACAGGGTCCAATTCGGCTTTCTTT.

The chain employs TRBV28 and TRBJ2-1; TRBD1 is a possible D gene (6 bases). Germline CDR1 and CDR2: MDHEN and SYDVKM. Deletions cut 2 bases from V and 3 bases from J, with 11 bases between. The CDR3 contains 15 residues. The CDR3: CASSLPQGNYNEQFF. The CDR3 coding sequence is TGTGCCAGCAGTTTACCCCAGGGGAACTACAATGAGCAGTTCTTC.

This clonotype was seen only a few times. J is TRBJ2-7 and V is TRBV30, with D perhaps matching TRBD1 (6 bases). Per germline, CDR1 GTSNPN and CDR2 SVGIG (reference sequence). The CDR3 covers 12 residues. Trimming shortened V by 2 bases and J by 4 bases, and 9 bases separated the two germline ends. DNA of the CDR3: TGTGCCTGGAGTATACAGGGATACGAGCAGTACTTC. Translating it yields CAWSIQGYEQYF.